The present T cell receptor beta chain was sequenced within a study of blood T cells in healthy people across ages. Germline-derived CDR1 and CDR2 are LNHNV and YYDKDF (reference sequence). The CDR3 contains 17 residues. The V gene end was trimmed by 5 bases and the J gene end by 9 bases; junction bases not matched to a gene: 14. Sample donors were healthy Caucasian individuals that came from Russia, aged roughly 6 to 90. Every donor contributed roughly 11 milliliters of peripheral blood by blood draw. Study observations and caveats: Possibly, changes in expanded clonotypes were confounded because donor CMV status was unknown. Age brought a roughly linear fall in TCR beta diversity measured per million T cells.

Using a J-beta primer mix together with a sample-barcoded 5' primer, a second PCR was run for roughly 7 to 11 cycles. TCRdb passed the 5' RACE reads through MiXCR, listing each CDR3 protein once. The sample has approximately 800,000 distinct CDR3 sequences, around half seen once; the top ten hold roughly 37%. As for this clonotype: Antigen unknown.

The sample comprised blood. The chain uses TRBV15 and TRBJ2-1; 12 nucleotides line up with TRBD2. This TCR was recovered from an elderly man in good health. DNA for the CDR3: TGTGCCACCAGCTCCCTGGGCCTAGCGGGAGGGCGAACTGAGCAGTTCTTC. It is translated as CATSSLGLAGGRTEQFF.